Here is one T cell receptor (beta chain) with its context. What it binds is not known. This specimen comes from a study of T cell responses to AZD1222 COVID-19 vaccine. The germline CDR1 and CDR2 sequences are SEHNR and FQNEAQ (reference sequence). The CDR3 spans 13 residues. V lost 5 bases to trimming and J lost 7 bases, with 12 bases between them. Notes on the study in general: Spike-specific TCR breadth rose after two AZD1222 doses, and depth rose as well. Donors were mostly white British, more females; clonal diversity possibly underestimated. Reportedly, close to half of spike-specific TCRs are directed against unmutated variant regions. All repertoire sampling was performed exclusively after the peak T cell response.

Clones were sequenced by immunoSEQ multiplex PCR, and TCRdb holds only the in-frame ones, with some missing. The table records around 110,000 clones, around 94% of them present only once. The J gene is TRBJ2-1, the V gene TRBV7-9, with a possible D match to TRBD2 (6 bases). Source: peripheral blood, taken on day 0 of AZD1222 vaccination. The sequence derives from an adult in good health. The CDR3 sequence: CASSARLVNEQFF. Here the CDR3 DNA reads TGTGCCAGCAGCGCCAGACTAGTGAATGAGCAGTTCTTC.